This TCR beta chain was captured by sequencing in a study of control samples from healthy donors and cancer patients. Sequencing was performed with immunoSEQ multiplex PCR; in TCRdb, only in-frame clones are kept and a portion is missing. The sample consists of more than 50,000 clones, 90% of them appearing once. Germline-derived CDR1 and CDR2 are LGHDT and YNNKEL (reference sequence). The CDR3 totals 14 residues. J gave up 7 bases and V 6 bases, and 8 bases lay outside the gene matches. Specimen: PBMCs. The TCR was taken from a woman between 50 and 59 years old with colorectal cancer. The chain uses TRBV3-1 (or the pseudogene TRBV3-2) and TRBJ1-2, with 10 bases that match TRBD1. The DNA for the CDR3 is TGTGCCAGCAGTTCCGGGACAGGGGCTTTTGGCTACACCTTC. It translates to CASSSGTGAFGYTF.